This entry concerns a single T cell receptor beta chain. Its specificity is unknown. TCRdb's table, derived via immunoSEQ multiplex PCR, lists solely in-frame clones and lacks some. This sample has 100,000 to 150,000 clones, with 80% to 90% found just once. These data originate in a study of T cell responses to AZD1222 COVID-19 vaccine. Study summary: The analysis combined second doses at about 4 or about 12 weeks.

CDR1 is GTSNPN, CDR2 SVGIG, per germline (reference sequence). Unmatched junction bases numbered 3, after V lost 4 bases and J lost 4 bases. This CDR3 has 13 amino acids. The study's findings and limits: A mostly white British donor set with more females was recruited, and clonal diversity was possibly underestimated. Repertoires were collected only later (after the peak T cell response had occurred).

The rearrangement uses TRBV30 and TRBJ2-1, with 8 nucleotides matching TRBD1. The sequenced sample was peripheral blood, obtained on day 0 of AZD1222 vaccination. The TCR sequence derives from an adult in good health. CDR3 region: CAWTGGDYNEQFF. In DNA form, the CDR3 reads TGTGCCTGGACAGGGGGCGATTACAATGAGCAGTTCTTC. The full variable domain, completed using reference TRBV30 and TRBJ2-1, is SQTIHQWPATLVQPVGSPLSLECTVEGTSNPNLYWYRQAAGRGLQLLFYSVGIGQISSEVPQNLSASRPQDRQFILSSKKLLLSDSGFYLCAWTGGDYNEQFFGPGTRLTVL.